This TCR beta chain was captured in a study of blood T cell repertoires in COVID-19. Overall study: Nucleic acid was either cDNA or gDNA, and it came from T cells, B-cell-depleted T cells, or PBMCs.

With 4 bases clipped from V and 3 bases from J, the junction kept 5 bases outside the gene matches. Per germline, CDR1 MNHEY and CDR2 SVGEGT. The CDR3 is made up of 14 amino acids. Repertoires were generated with immunoSEQ multiplex PCR, while TCRdb's copy carries only in-frame clones and drops some. This sample carries about 84,000 clones, more than 80% of them seen once, and the ten largest clones take 25% to 35%. This receptor was obtained from a woman older than 75 with acute or convalescent COVID-19. This sequence joins TRBV6-2 or TRBV6-3 and TRBJ1-2; 7 bases fit TRBD1. The sequencing input was peripheral blood. CDR3 DNA: TGTGCCAGCAGTTCAACAGGGGTCTACTATGGCTACACCTTC. It is translated as CASSSTGVYYGYTF.